A selection of T cell receptor beta chains follows, all from one sample in a study of a mutant IDH1 vaccine in newly diagnosed glioma. The antigens for these receptors are not known. Data came from immunoSEQ multiplex PCR; TCRdb stores just in-frame clones and leaves some out. The table lists roughly 30,000 clones, roughly four fifths of them singletons. Sequencing used PBMCs, obtained from a glioma patient whose treatment included an IDH1 peptide vaccine. The receptors were gathered from a woman aged 25 to 39 with glioma. The CDR3 runs from the conserved cysteine through the conserved F or W. The D gene is left open where the match is weak. Where a row states a size, it is once, few, many or the class of an expanded clone; other rows omit it.

>TRBJ1-5|.|12|TRBV6-1|.
CASSSQNQPQHF
TGTGCCAGCTCATCGCAGAATCAGCCCCAGCATTTT
>TRBJ2-5|TRBD2|16|TRBV5-6|.
CASNTVSSAGQETQYF
TGTGCCAGCAACACAGTTTCCTCAGCGGGACAAGAGACCCAGTACTTC
>TRBJ1-3|.|13|TRBV27|.
CASSFGAGNTIYF
TGTGCCAGCAGTTTTGGGGCTGGAAACACCATATATTTT
>TRBJ1-2|.|13|TRBV2|.
CASKRLRDYGYTF
TGTGCCAGCAAGCGACTCCGGGACTATGGCTACACCTTC
>TRBJ1-2|.|15|TRBV7-9|.
CASSLVHRQERGYTF
TGTGCCAGCAGCTTAGTCCATCGACAGGAACGGGGCTACACCTTC
>TRBJ1-4|.|15|TRBV15|.
CATSRDNRDDEKLFF
TGTGCCACCAGCAGAGATAACAGGGATGATGAAAAACTGTTTTTT
>TRBJ1-6|.|15|TRBV19|.
CASSIEWQVNSPLHF
TGTGCCAGTAGTATTGAGTGGCAGGTCAATTCACCCCTCCACTTT
>TRBJ2-7|.|13|TRBV19|.
CASRGGLSYEQYF
TGTGCCAGTAGAGGGGGGCTCTCCTACGAGCAGTACTTC
>TRBJ1-1|.|15|TRBV5-4|once
CASSPGANLNTEAFF
TGTGCCAGCAGCCCGGGAGCCAACCTGAACACTGAAGCTTTCTTT
>TRBJ1-2|.|12|TRBV19|.
CASRPGRWGYTF
TGTGCCAGCAGACCGGGACGATGGGGCTACACCTTC
>TRBJ1-5|.|13|TRBV7-8|.
CASSTHRDQPQHF
TGTGCCAGCAGCACCCACAGGGATCAGCCCCAGCATTTT
>TRBJ1-1|.|13|TRBV6-1|.
CASTLEVNTEAFF
TGTGCCAGCACTCTAGAGGTGAACACTGAAGCTTTCTTT
>TRBJ1-6|.|11|TRBV19|.
CASSQNSPLHF
TGTGCCAGTAGTCAGAATTCACCCCTCCACTTT
>TRBJ2-3|.|16|TRBV29-1|.
CSVVVGHLTSTDTQYF
TGCAGCGTTGTTGTCGGACACTTAACCTCCACAGATACGCAGTATTTT
>TRBJ1-5|.|14|TRBV18|.
CASSPSASNQPQHF
TGTGCCAGCTCACCATCGGCTAGCAATCAGCCCCAGCATTTT
>TRBJ1-4|.|13|TRBV19|.
CASIKGLGEKLFF
TGTGCCAGTATAAAGGGCTTGGGTGAAAAACTGTTTTTT
>TRBJ1-1|.|16|TRBV4-1|once
CASSHHTGALRGEAFF
TGCGCCAGCAGCCACCACACCGGGGCCCTAAGAGGGGAAGCTTTCTTT
>TRBJ1-2|.|15|TRBV6-5|.
CASSYSGGANYGYTF
TGTGCCAGCAGTTACTCCGGTGGGGCTAACTATGGCTACACCTTC
>TRBJ2-2|.|14|TRBV27|.
CASSLSYRTGELFF
TGTGCCAGCAGTTTGAGTTATCGCACCGGGGAGCTGTTTTTT
>TRBJ2-3|TRBD1|15|TRBV5-4|.
CASSSETGAWDTQYF
TGTGCCAGCAGTAGCGAAACAGGGGCATGGGATACGCAGTATTTT
>TRBJ2-7|.|13|TRBV7-2|.
CASSLFRTYEQYF
TGTGCCAGCAGCTTGTTCAGGACCTACGAGCAGTACTTC
>TRBJ2-3|.|14|TRBV5-4|.
CASSFRGGGDTQYF
TGTGCCAGCAGCTTTAGAGGGGGTGGAGATACGCAGTATTTT
>TRBJ2-7|.|12|TRBV6-5|.
CASGSGYYEQYF
TGTGCCAGCGGCAGCGGATACTACGAGCAGTACTTC
>TRBJ1-6|TRBD1|15|TRBV6-1|.
CASSAVAGGGSPLHF
TGTGCCAGCAGTGCCGTTGCAGGGGGAGGTTCACCCCTCCACTTT
>TRBJ1-1|.|14|TRBV19|few
CASTPESRNTEAFF
TGTGCCAGTACCCCGGAGAGCAGGAACACTGAAGCTTTCTTT
>TRBJ1-5|.|16|TRBV4-1|.
CASSQEVNGGIQPQHF
TGCGCCAGCAGCCAAGAGGTGAACGGGGGGATTCAGCCCCAGCATTTT
>TRBJ2-3|TRBD1|16|TRBV7-9|.
CASSSLQGAGTDTQYF
TGTGCCAGCAGCTCCCTACAGGGGGCAGGCACAGATACGCAGTATTTT
>TRBJ1-1|TRBD1|16|TRBV5-1|.
CASSTAGTGGQAEAFF
TGCGCCAGCAGCACAGCCGGGACAGGGGGTCAAGCGGAAGCTTTCTTT
>TRBJ2-1|TRBD2|15|TRBV7-6|.
CASSITSGGANEQFF
TGTGCCAGCAGCATAACTAGCGGGGGGGCTAATGAGCAGTTCTTC
>TRBJ1-6|.|14|TRBV10-2|.
CASSALGGDSPLHF
TGCGCCAGCAGTGCACTTGGAGGGGATTCACCCCTCCACTTT
>TRBJ1-2|TRBD1|14|TRBV27|.
CASSPGQGAGGYTF
TGTGCCAGCAGTCCCGGACAGGGGGCGGGTGGCTACACCTTC
>TRBJ1-6|TRBD1|16|TRBV7-3|.
CASSLWQGAQNSPLHF
TGTGCCAGCAGCTTATGGCAGGGGGCTCAAAATTCACCCCTCCACTTT
>TRBJ2-5|TRBD2|16|TRBV7-3|.
CASSFRERGPQETQYF
TGTGCCAGCAGCTTCCGTGAGCGGGGGCCGCAAGAGACCCAGTACTTC
>TRBJ1-4|.|16|TRBV5-1|.
CASSLAGTAPGEKLFF
TGCGCCAGCAGCTTGGCCGGGACCGCCCCGGGGGAAAAACTGTTTTTT
>TRBJ2-7|.|14|TRBV2|.
CATGRGPKVYEQYF
TGTGCCACCGGTCGAGGCCCCAAGGTCTACGAGCAGTACTTC
>TRBJ1-6|.|15|TRBV7-9|.
CASGRLLSYNSPLHF
TGTGCCAGCGGGAGATTACTCTCCTATAATTCACCCCTCCACTTT
>TRBJ2-7|.|14|TRBV2|few
CASKSGHTAYEQYF
TGTGCCAGCAAATCGGGACATACCGCCTACGAGCAGTACTTC
>TRBJ1-4|.|17|TRBV4-3|.
CASSQGTRLATNEKLFF
TGCGCCAGCAGCCAAGGAACCAGGCTAGCAACTAATGAAAAACTGTTTTTT
>TRBJ2-7|.|14|TRBV5-1|.
CASSLSQGGYEQYF
TGCGCCAGCAGCCTTTCCCAAGGGGGGTACGAGCAGTACTTC
>TRBJ2-3|.|15|TRBV9|once
CASSVPSGGTDTQYF
TGTGCCAGCAGCGTGCCCTCCGGAGGCACAGATACGCAGTATTTT
>TRBJ1-1|.|12|TRBV7-9|.
CASSLDPTEAFF
TGTGCCAGCAGCTTAGACCCCACTGAAGCTTTCTTT
>TRBJ1-1|.|13|TRBV6-1|.
CASSRGGSTEAFF
TGTGCCAGCTCCCGCGGGGGGAGCACTGAAGCTTTCTTT
>TRBJ2-1|TRBD2|15|TRBV5-1|.
CASSLISGVGNEQFF
TGCGCCAGCAGCTTGATTAGCGGGGTGGGCAATGAGCAGTTCTTC
>TRBJ1-1|.|11|TRBV20-1|.
CSALREKGAFF
TGCAGTGCCCTCCGGGAGAAGGGAGCTTTCTTT
>TRBJ1-6|.|15|TRBV10-1|.
CASIPGLGKVSPLHF
TGCGCCAGCATCCCGGGTCTGGGGAAGGTTTCACCCCTCCACTTT
>TRBJ1-3|TRBD1|15|TRBV5-1|.
CASSSTGGQGNTIYF
TGCGCCAGCAGCTCCACAGGGGGCCAGGGAAACACCATATATTTT
>TRBJ1-1|TRBD1|15|TRBV14|medium-sized
CASSEQGALNTEAFF
TGTGCCAGCAGCGAACAGGGGGCCTTGAACACTGAAGCTTTCTTT
>TRBJ1-2|TRBD1|15|TRBV11-2|.
CASSPPTKGAGGYTF
TGTGCCAGCAGCCCGCCCACTAAGGGGGCTGGAGGCTACACCTTC
>TRBJ1-1|TRBD1|14|TRBV9|.
CASSLTGLNTEAFF
TGTGCCAGCAGTCTGACAGGGCTAAACACTGAAGCTTTCTTT
>TRBJ2-1|.|15|TRBV4-1|many
CASSQVEGAYNEQFF
TGCGCCAGCAGCCAAGTTGAGGGGGCCTACAATGAGCAGTTCTTC
>TRBJ1-6|TRBD1|13|TRBV19|.
CASRNRGNSPLHF
TGTGCCAGTAGAAACAGGGGAAATTCACCCCTCCACTTT
>TRBJ1-5|.|17|TRBV4-2|.
CASSHRPDTDSNQPQHF
TGTGCCAGCAGCCACCGCCCCGACACGGATAGCAATCAGCCCCAGCATTTT
>TRBJ2-5|.|15|TRBV6-5|few
CASKHLRGSGETQYF
TGTGCCAGCAAACACCTGAGGGGGTCGGGAGAGACCCAGTACTTC
>TRBJ2-7|TRBD1|15|TRBV5-1|.
CASSLAGQVLYEQYF
TGCGCCAGCAGCTTAGCCGGACAGGTACTCTACGAGCAGTACTTC